This is a list of T cell receptor beta chains from one sample in a study of T cell responses to AZD1222 COVID-19 vaccine. Assay: immunoSEQ multiplex PCR; the TCRdb copy retains only in-frame clones and omits some. The table shows around 180,000 clones, with approximately 94% occurring only once. The input for sequencing was peripheral blood, taken on day 0 of AZD1222 vaccination. Receptor source: an adult in good health. The CDR3 runs from the conserved cysteine through the conserved F or W. The D gene is left open where the match is weak.

d_call | cdr3_length | j_call | v_call | cdr3_nt | cdr3_aa
TRBD1 | 12 | TRBJ2-2 | TRBV30 | TGTGCCTGGAACAGGGGGCCCGGGGAGCTGTTTTTT | CAWNRGPGELFF
NA | 14 | TRBJ2-7 | TRBV10-1 | TGCGCCAGCAGTGAGTCGGAGGGGGGATACGAGCAGTACTTC | CASSESEGGYEQYF
NA | 14 | TRBJ2-7 | TRBV18 | TGTGCCAGCTCACCCCCCTCGGAGGGCTCCGGGCAGTACTTC | CASSPPSEGSGQYF
NA | 17 | TRBJ2-3 | TRBV11-2 | TGTGCCAGCAGCTTAACTCCAAGTCTTTTTCGCACAGATACGCAGTATTTT | CASSLTPSLFRTDTQYF
TRBD1 | 13 | TRBJ2-7 | TRBV10-1 | TGCGCCAGCAGTCCAGACAGGGGCGGCGAGCAGTACTTC | CASSPDRGGEQYF
NA | 12 | TRBJ1-4 | TRBV14 | TGTGCCAGCAGCCAAGTAGGAGGCGAACTGTTTTTT | CASSQVGGELFF
NA | 13 | TRBJ2-7 | TRBV4-1 | TGCGCCAGCAGCCTTCGGACAGCCTACGAGCAGTACTTC | CASSLRTAYEQYF
NA | 12 | TRBJ2-5 | TRBV27 | TGTGCCAGCAGTTTGAGGGGGGAGACCCAGTACTTC | CASSLRGETQYF
TRBD1 | 19 | TRBJ2-6 | TRBV9 | TGTGCCAGCAGCGTCCTTCCGGGACAGGACCACTCTGGGGCCAACGTCCTGACTTTC | CASSVLPGQDHSGANVLTF
NA | 12 | TRBJ2-7 | TRBV7-9 | TGTGCCAGCAGCTTAGTTTCCTACGAGCAGTACTTC | CASSLVSYEQYF
TRBD2 | 15 | TRBJ2-1 | TRBV30 | TGTGCCTGGAGTGTAGCGGGAGGGCCCGGAATGGAGCAGTTCTTC | CAWSVAGGPGMEQFF